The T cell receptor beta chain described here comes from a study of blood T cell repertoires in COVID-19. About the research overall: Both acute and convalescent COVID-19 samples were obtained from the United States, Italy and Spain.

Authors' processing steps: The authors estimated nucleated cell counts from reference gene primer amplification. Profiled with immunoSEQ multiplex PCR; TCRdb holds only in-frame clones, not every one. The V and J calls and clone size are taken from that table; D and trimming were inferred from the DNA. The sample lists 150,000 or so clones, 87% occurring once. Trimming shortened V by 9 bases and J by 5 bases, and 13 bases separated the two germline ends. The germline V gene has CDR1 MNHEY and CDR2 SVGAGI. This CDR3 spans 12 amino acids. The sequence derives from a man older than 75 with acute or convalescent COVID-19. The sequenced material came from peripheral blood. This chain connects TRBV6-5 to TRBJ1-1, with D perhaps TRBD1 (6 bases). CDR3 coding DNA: TGTGCCAGTTTCAGGGGTTTGACTGAAGCTTTCTTT. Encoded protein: CASFRGLTEAFF.